The T cell receptor (beta chain) described here comes from a study of read filtering for tumor transcriptome and immune sequencing. From 400 to 450 ng of RNA, a library with molecular barcoded alpha/delta and beta/gamma adaptors was made. TCRdb fed the reads into MiXCR, producing one record per CDR3 protein. The repertoire has 75,000 to 90,000 distinct CDR3 sequences, 12% of them found once; the top ten carry about 16%. Bone marrow was sampled from every patient at the time of active disease. This clonotype was counted at least ten times. Its antigen is not known. Germline lookup yields CDR1 SNHLY and CDR2 FYNNEI. Trimming cost V 8 bases and J 5 bases, with 13 bases left between them. The CDR3 covers 14 residues. General study points: IR-seq and RNA-seq agreed better without single-read clonotypes.

The TCR sequence derives from a donor at least 40 years old with multiple myeloma. The specimen sequenced was a population of CD138-negative cells sorted from bone marrow. The chain links TRBV2 to TRBJ1-6; possibly TRBD1 for D (5 bases). CDR3 protein: CASRRDGDNSPLHF. The CDR3 region has the DNA TGTGCCAGCCGAAGGGACGGAGATAATTCACCCCTCCACTTT.